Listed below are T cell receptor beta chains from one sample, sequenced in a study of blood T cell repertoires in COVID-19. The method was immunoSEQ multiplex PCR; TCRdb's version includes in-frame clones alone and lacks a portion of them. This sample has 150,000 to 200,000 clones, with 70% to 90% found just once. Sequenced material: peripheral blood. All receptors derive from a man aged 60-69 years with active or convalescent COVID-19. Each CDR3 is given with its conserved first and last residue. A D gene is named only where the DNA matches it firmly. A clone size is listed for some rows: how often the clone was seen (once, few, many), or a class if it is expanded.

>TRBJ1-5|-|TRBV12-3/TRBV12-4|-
CASSRGGQPQHF
TGTGCCAGCAGTCGGGGTGGTCAGCCCCAGCATTTT
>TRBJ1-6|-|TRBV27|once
CASRFDRDNSPLHF
TGTGCCAGCAGGTTTGACAGAGATAATTCACCCCTCCACTTT
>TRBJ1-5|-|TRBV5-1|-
CASSLGARLDRMSNQPQHF
TGCGCCAGCAGCTTGGGGGCTCGACTTGACAGGATGAGCAATCAGCCCCAGCATTTT
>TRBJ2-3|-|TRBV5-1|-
CASSFLTDTQYF
TGCGCCAGCAGCTTCCTCACAGATACGCAGTATTTT
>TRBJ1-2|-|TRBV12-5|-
CASGLIHPATGNYGYTF
TGTGCTAGTGGTTTGATCCACCCAGCGACAGGAAACTATGGCTACACCTTC
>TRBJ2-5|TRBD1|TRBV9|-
CASNRGTEQETQYF
TGTGCCAGCAACCGAGGGACAGAGCAAGAGACCCAGTACTTC
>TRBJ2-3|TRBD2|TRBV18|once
CASSRSGATDTQYF
TGTGCCAGCTCCCGGAGCGGGGCCACAGATACGCAGTATTTT
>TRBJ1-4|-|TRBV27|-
CASSLHRGHAAPSNNEKLFF
TGTGCCAGCAGTCTCCATCGCGGACACGCCGCCCCAAGTAATAATGAAAAACTGTTTTTT
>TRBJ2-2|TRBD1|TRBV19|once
CASSKGAGLWELFF
TGTGCCAGTAGTAAGGGGGCAGGGCTCTGGGAGCTGTTTTTT
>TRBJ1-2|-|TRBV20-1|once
CSASRGTGYTF
TGCAGTGCTAGTAGGGGGACTGGCTACACCTTC
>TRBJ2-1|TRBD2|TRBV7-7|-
CASSLSIAGGYNEQFF
TGTGCCAGCAGCTTATCGATAGCGGGGGGCTACAATGAGCAGTTCTTC
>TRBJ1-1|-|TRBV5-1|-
CASSLERPFEAFF
TGCGCCAGCAGCTTGGAGCGGCCGTTTGAAGCTTTCTTT
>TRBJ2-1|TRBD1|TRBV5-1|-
CASTHGTASYNEQFF
TGCGCCAGCACTCACGGGACAGCTTCCTACAATGAGCAGTTCTTC
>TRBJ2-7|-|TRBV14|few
CASSQDRRTGAEQYF
TGTGCCAGCAGCCAAGATCGTAGAACAGGTGCCGAGCAGTACTTC
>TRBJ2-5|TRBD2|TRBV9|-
CASSASGVYQETQYF
TGTGCCAGCAGTGCTAGCGGGGTGTACCAAGAGACCCAGTACTTC
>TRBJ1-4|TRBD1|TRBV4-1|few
CASSQEPGQEKILFF
TGCGCCAGCAGCCAAGAACCGGGACAGGAAAAGATACTGTTTTTT
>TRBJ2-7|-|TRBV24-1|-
CATSDGASYEQYF
TGTGCCACCAGTGATGGGGCCTCCTACGAGCAGTACTTC
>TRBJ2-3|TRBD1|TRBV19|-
CASSARTGGTDTQYF
TGTGCCAGTAGTGCAAGGACAGGGGGCACAGATACGCAGTATTTT
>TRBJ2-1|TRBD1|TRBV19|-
CASSMGQGIYNEQFF
TGTGCCAGTAGTATGGGACAGGGAATATACAATGAGCAGTTCTTC
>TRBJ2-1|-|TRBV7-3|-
CASSLRQGNEQFF
TGTGCCAGCAGCTTACGTCAGGGGAATGAGCAGTTCTTC
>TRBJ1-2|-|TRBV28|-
CASSSGNGYTF
TGTGCCAGCAGTTCAGGGAATGGCTACACCTTC
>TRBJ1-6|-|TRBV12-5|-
CASGLVGRANSPLHF
TGTGCTAGTGGTTTGGTCGGCAGGGCGAATTCACCCCTCCACTTT
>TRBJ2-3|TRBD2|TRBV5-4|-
CASSLEGGVADTQYF
TGTGCCAGCAGCTTGGAGGGAGGGGTGGCCGATACGCAGTATTTT
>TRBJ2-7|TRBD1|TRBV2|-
CASSRQGSYEQYF
TGTGCCAGCAGTAGACAGGGCTCCTACGAGCAGTACTTC
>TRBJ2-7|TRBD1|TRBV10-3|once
CAISEGGDRAYEQYF
TGTGCCATCAGTGAGGGAGGGGACAGGGCGTACGAGCAGTACTTC
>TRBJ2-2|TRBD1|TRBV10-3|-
CAISEGTGAAGELFF
TGTGCCATCAGTGAAGGGACAGGGGCGGCCGGGGAGCTGTTTTTT
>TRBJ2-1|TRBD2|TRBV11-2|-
CASNILAGGSYNEQFF
TGTGCCAGCAACATACTAGCGGGGGGGTCCTACAATGAGCAGTTCTTC
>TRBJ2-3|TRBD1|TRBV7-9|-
CASSARQGADTQYF
TGTGCCAGCAGCGCGAGACAGGGGGCAGATACGCAGTATTTT
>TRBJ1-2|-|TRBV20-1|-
CSVETQGSYTF
TGCAGTGTTGAAACCCAGGGGAGCTACACCTTC
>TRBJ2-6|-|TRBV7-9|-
CASSSQSGNPSGANVLTF
TGTGCCAGCAGCTCCCAATCCGGTAACCCCTCTGGGGCCAACGTCCTGACTTTC
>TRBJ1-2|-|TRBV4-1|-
CASSQGFDMTYGYTF
TGCGCCAGCAGCCAAGGATTCGACATGACCTATGGCTACACCTTC
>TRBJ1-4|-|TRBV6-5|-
CASSYSRTTTNEKLFF
TGTGCCAGCAGTTACTCGAGAACTACAACTAATGAAAAACTGTTTTTT
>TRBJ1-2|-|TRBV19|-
CASSMKTGFYGYTF
TGTGCCAGTAGTATGAAAACAGGCTTCTATGGCTACACCTTC
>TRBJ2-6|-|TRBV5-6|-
CASSLTGKSGANVLTF
TGTGCCAGCAGCTTGACAGGGAAATCTGGGGCCAACGTCCTGACTTTC
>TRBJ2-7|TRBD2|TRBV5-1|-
CASSGLASEQYF
TGCGCCAGCAGCGGACTAGCGAGCGAGCAGTACTTC
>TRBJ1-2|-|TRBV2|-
CASRASRSGNYGYTF
TGTGCCAGCAGAGCCTCCCGGAGCGGGAACTATGGCTACACCTTC
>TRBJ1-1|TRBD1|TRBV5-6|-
CASSWGTGDTEAFF
TGTGCCAGCAGCTGGGGGACAGGGGATACTGAAGCTTTCTTT